Here is one T cell receptor beta chain with its context. Its antigen is undetermined. The sample belongs to a study of cytomegalovirus exposure and HLA in healthy donors. The study, taken as a whole, reports: An ancestry cluster, one associated with Asian ancestry, reportedly showed fewer N-insertions than the approximately 670-donor mean in a later analysis. CMV serostatus was the only recorded immune exposure for donors.

From germline, CDR1 is SEHNR and CDR2 FQNEAQ (reference sequence). The ends were cut back, 1 base at V and 0 bases at J, with 11 bases in the middle. The CDR3 consists of 16 residues. The PCR had 60 Vbeta and 13 Jbeta primers. Clones were read by immunoSEQ multiplex PCR, and TCRdb kept only the in-frame ones, dropping some. Its table lists roughly 200,000 clones. The chain links TRBV7-9 to TRBJ2-3; weak D call: TRBD2 (6 bases). Material for sequencing was PBMCs. The TCR sequence derives from a girl aged 2 to 10 in good health and CMV-seropositive. CDR3 nucleotide sequence: TGTGCCAGCAGCTTAGGCCGCGGGGAAAGCACAGATACGCAGTATTTT. Protein: CASSLGRGESTDTQYF.